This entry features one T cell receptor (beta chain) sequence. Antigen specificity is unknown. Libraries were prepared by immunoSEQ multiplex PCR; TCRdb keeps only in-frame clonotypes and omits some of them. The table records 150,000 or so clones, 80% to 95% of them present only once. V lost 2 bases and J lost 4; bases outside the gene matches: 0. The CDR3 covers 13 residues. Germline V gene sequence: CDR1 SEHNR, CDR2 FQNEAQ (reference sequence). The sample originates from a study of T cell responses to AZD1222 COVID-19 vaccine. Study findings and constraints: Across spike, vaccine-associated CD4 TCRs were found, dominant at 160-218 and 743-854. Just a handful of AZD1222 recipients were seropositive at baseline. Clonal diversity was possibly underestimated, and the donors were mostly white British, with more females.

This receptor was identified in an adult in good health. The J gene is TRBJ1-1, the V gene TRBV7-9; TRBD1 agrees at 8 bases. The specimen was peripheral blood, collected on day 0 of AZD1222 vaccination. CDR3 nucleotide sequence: TGTGCCAGCAGCTTACAGGGGGCCACTGAAGCTTTCTTT. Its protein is CASSLQGATEAFF.